This entry features one T cell receptor (beta chain) sequence. Its antigen is not identified. The data were taken from a study of T cells in tumors after PD-1 blockade. Study findings and constraints: Blood contained about 44% of the tumor's TCR clonotypes. Most post-therapy expanded exhausted CD8+ clones were new, undetected before treatment.

This CDR3 has 16 amino acids. Germline loops: CDR1 MNHNS, CDR2 SASEGT. The V and J ends lost 0 bases and 0 bases respectively, with 8 bases between them. Site-matched primary tumor biopsies were taken before and after PD-1 blockade. Method: immunoSEQ multiplex PCR; TCRdb's copy keeps in-frame clones and lacks some. The sample records thousands of clones, approximately 74% being singletons. This clonotype was sampled from a human donor with basal cell carcinoma. Material: tumor tissue, obtained before anti-PD-1 treatment. This chain joins TRBV6-1 and TRBJ1-4; unclear D gene. This chain's CDR3 is CASSEAGIATNEKLFF. The CDR3 DNA follows: TGTGCCAGCAGTGAAGCCGGTATTGCAACTAATGAAAAACTGTTTTTT.